The rows below give T cell receptor beta chains drawn from one sample of a study of cytomegalovirus exposure and HLA in healthy donors. Profiled with immunoSEQ multiplex PCR; TCRdb holds only in-frame clones, not every one. The specimen's table records 100,000 to 150,000 clones. Sequenced sample: PBMCs. The receptors originated from a man aged 25-40 years in good health and CMV-seronegative. CDR3s include the opening cysteine and the closing phenylalanine or tryptophan. Each record gives: J gene, D gene, V gene, CDR3 protein, CDR3 DNA. The D gene is left open where the match is weak.

J gene: TRBJ2-1; D gene: TRBD2; V gene: TRBV7-9; CDR3 protein: CASSSSGRGSFEQFF; CDR3 DNA: TGTGCCAGCAGCTCTAGCGGGAGGGGTTCATTTGAGCAGTTCTTC
J gene: TRBJ1-5; D gene: NA; V gene: TRBV19; CDR3 protein: CAADTPWPQHF; CDR3 DNA: TGTGCCGCGGACACTCCGTGGCCCCAGCATTTT
J gene: TRBJ2-1; D gene: NA; V gene: TRBV7-9; CDR3 protein: CASITGESSYNEQFF; CDR3 DNA: TGTGCCAGCATCACCGGGGAGAGCTCCTACAATGAGCAGTTCTTC
J gene: TRBJ1-6; D gene: NA; V gene: TRBV11-2; CDR3 protein: CASSLVAGEGSPLHF; CDR3 DNA: TGTGCCAGCAGCTTAGTGGCAGGGGAAGGTTCACCCCTCCACTTT
J gene: TRBJ2-7; D gene: NA; V gene: TRBV7-9; CDR3 protein: CASSHPARPYEQYF; CDR3 DNA: TGTGCCAGCAGCCACCCCGCGCGGCCCTACGAGCAGTACTTC
J gene: TRBJ2-3; D gene: TRBD1; V gene: TRBV19; CDR3 protein: CASTSRDREKGTQYF; CDR3 DNA: TGTGCCAGTACCTCGCGGGACAGGGAGAAAGGAACGCAGTATTTT
J gene: TRBJ1-6; D gene: TRBD1; V gene: TRBV2; CDR3 protein: CASSEGQGSNSPLHF; CDR3 DNA: TGTGCCAGCAGTGAGGGACAGGGGAGCAATTCACCCCTCCACTTT
J gene: TRBJ2-7; D gene: NA; V gene: TRBV30; CDR3 protein: CAWSPPGLLYEQYF; CDR3 DNA: TGTGCCTGGAGTCCCCCCGGACTCCTCTACGAGCAGTACTTC
J gene: TRBJ2-1; D gene: NA; V gene: TRBV27; CDR3 protein: CASSLSFSFGSYNEQFF; CDR3 DNA: TGTGCCAGCAGTTTATCGTTTAGCTTCGGCTCCTACAATGAGCAGTTCTTC
J gene: TRBJ2-7; D gene: NA; V gene: TRBV29-1; CDR3 protein: CSVAGGDQTEQYF; CDR3 DNA: TGCAGCGTCGCTGGAGGGGATCAAACCGAGCAGTACTTC
J gene: TRBJ1-6; D gene: TRBD1; V gene: TRBV7-9; CDR3 protein: CASSSFLRDRVRAPLHF; CDR3 DNA: TGTGCCAGCAGCTCATTCTTAAGGGACAGGGTACGGGCACCCCTCCACTTT
J gene: TRBJ2-7; D gene: TRBD2; V gene: TRBV30; CDR3 protein: CAWSGGLAGYEQYF; CDR3 DNA: TGTGCCTGGAGTGGGGGACTAGCGGGCTACGAGCAGTACTTC
J gene: TRBJ1-2; D gene: TRBD1; V gene: TRBV28; CDR3 protein: CASRGQGSLYYGYTF; CDR3 DNA: TGTGCCAGCAGGGGACAGGGGTCCCTCTACTATGGCTACACCTTC
J gene: TRBJ1-1; D gene: NA; V gene: TRBV28; CDR3 protein: CASSFGENTEAFF; CDR3 DNA: TGTGCCAGCAGTTTCGGAGAGAACACTGAAGCTTTCTTT
J gene: TRBJ1-5; D gene: NA; V gene: TRBV9; CDR3 protein: CASSVDETDYQPQHF; CDR3 DNA: TGTGCCAGCAGCGTAGATGAGACAGATTATCAGCCCCAGCATTTT
J gene: TRBJ2-2; D gene: TRBD1; V gene: TRBV7-6; CDR3 protein: CASSQTGQGGPGELFF; CDR3 DNA: TGTGCCAGCAGCCAGACCGGACAGGGAGGTCCCGGGGAGCTGTTTTTT
J gene: TRBJ2-7; D gene: TRBD2; V gene: TRBV7-9; CDR3 protein: CASSFTSGSSYEQYF; CDR3 DNA: TGTGCCAGCAGCTTCACTAGCGGGAGCTCCTACGAGCAGTACTTC
J gene: TRBJ1-2; D gene: NA; V gene: TRBV29-1; CDR3 protein: CSVEDRGGYTF; CDR3 DNA: TGCAGCGTTGAAGACCGGGGTGGCTACACCTTC
J gene: TRBJ1-1; D gene: NA; V gene: TRBV27; CDR3 protein: CASSLSRNTEAFF; CDR3 DNA: TGTGCCAGCAGTTTGTCTCGGAACACTGAAGCTTTCTTT
J gene: TRBJ1-4; D gene: NA; V gene: TRBV7-2; CDR3 protein: CASSLELSGGEKLFF; CDR3 DNA: TGTGCCAGCAGCTTAGAGCTCTCGGGTGGTGAAAAACTGTTTTTT
J gene: TRBJ2-1; D gene: TRBD1; V gene: TRBV18; CDR3 protein: CASSPSTGEGNEQFF; CDR3 DNA: TGTGCCAGCTCACCCTCGACAGGGGAAGGGAATGAGCAGTTCTTC
J gene: TRBJ2-7; D gene: TRBD1; V gene: TRBV9; CDR3 protein: CASSTRQGAYEQYF; CDR3 DNA: TGTGCCAGCAGCACCCGACAGGGCGCCTACGAGCAGTACTTC
J gene: TRBJ2-5; D gene: TRBD2; V gene: TRBV19; CDR3 protein: CASSLRAGRDGETQYF; CDR3 DNA: TGTGCCAGTAGTCTTCGAGCGGGAAGAGATGGGGAGACCCAGTACTTC
J gene: TRBJ2-2; D gene: TRBD1; V gene: TRBV9; CDR3 protein: CASSTGVTRRTGELFF; CDR3 DNA: TGTGCCAGCAGTACAGGGGTAACCAGACGGACCGGGGAGCTGTTTTTT
J gene: TRBJ1-2; D gene: TRBD1; V gene: TRBV6-4; CDR3 protein: CASGGDRGSYGYTF; CDR3 DNA: TGTGCCAGCGGGGGGGACAGGGGCTCATATGGCTACACCTTC
J gene: TRBJ2-7; D gene: TRBD2; V gene: TRBV29-1; CDR3 protein: CSSTLGEGGRSEQYF; CDR3 DNA: TGCAGCTCCACACTAGGGGAGGGAGGGAGGAGCGAGCAGTACTTC
J gene: TRBJ2-7; D gene: TRBD2; V gene: TRBV2; CDR3 protein: CASSVTGLAGEESYEQYF; CDR3 DNA: TGTGCCAGCAGTGTTACGGGACTAGCGGGAGAGGAATCCTACGAGCAGTACTTC
J gene: TRBJ1-2; D gene: TRBD1; V gene: TRBV7-9; CDR3 protein: CASSLVGQGIYGYTF; CDR3 DNA: TGTGCCAGCAGCTTAGTGGGACAGGGTATTTATGGCTACACCTTC
J gene: TRBJ2-1; D gene: TRBD2; V gene: TRBV19; CDR3 protein: CASSGTSGTSSYNEQFF; CDR3 DNA: TGTGCCAGCTCCGGGACTAGCGGGACAAGTTCGTACAATGAGCAGTTCTTC
J gene: TRBJ2-7; D gene: TRBD2; V gene: TRBV7-9; CDR3 protein: CASSLTAGTSGYYEQYF; CDR3 DNA: TGTGCCAGCAGTTTGACAGCCGGGACTAGCGGATACTACGAGCAGTACTTC
J gene: TRBJ1-1; D gene: NA; V gene: TRBV29-1; CDR3 protein: CSVEWGGSWAFF; CDR3 DNA: TGCAGCGTTGAGTGGGGGGGGTCTTGGGCTTTCTTT
J gene: TRBJ2-1; D gene: NA; V gene: TRBV25-1; CDR3 protein: CASSDRPVYNEQFF; CDR3 DNA: TGTGCCAGCAGTGACCGCCCGGTCTACAATGAGCAGTTCTTC
J gene: TRBJ1-1; D gene: NA; V gene: TRBV7-2; CDR3 protein: CASSLGRVTEAFF; CDR3 DNA: TGTGCCAGCAGCTTAGGCAGGGTCACTGAAGCTTTCTTT
J gene: TRBJ1-1; D gene: TRBD1; V gene: TRBV6-4; CDR3 protein: CASSGDPDRGSEAFF; CDR3 DNA: TGTGCCAGCAGTGGGGACCCGGACAGGGGATCTGAAGCTTTCTTT
J gene: TRBJ2-1; D gene: TRBD1; V gene: TRBV23-1; CDR3 protein: CASTGDRGLYNEQFF; CDR3 DNA: TGCGCCAGCACCGGGGACAGGGGGTTGTACAATGAGCAGTTCTTC
J gene: TRBJ1-5; D gene: TRBD1; V gene: TRBV28; CDR3 protein: CASSGQGGATRQPQHF; CDR3 DNA: TGTGCCAGCAGTGGCCAGGGGGGAGCTACACGTCAGCCCCAGCATTTT
J gene: TRBJ2-1; D gene: TRBD1; V gene: TRBV7-9; CDR3 protein: CASSQSRGPEQFF; CDR3 DNA: TGTGCCAGCAGCCAGTCGAGGGGGCCAGAGCAGTTCTTC
J gene: TRBJ2-7; D gene: TRBD1; V gene: TRBV10-1; CDR3 protein: CASGGSDRAEQYF; CDR3 DNA: TGCGCCAGCGGGGGATCTGACAGGGCCGAGCAGTACTTC
J gene: TRBJ2-5; D gene: TRBD2; V gene: TRBV10-3; CDR3 protein: CATSPGGETQYF; CDR3 DNA: TGTGCCACATCGCCGGGGGGAGAGACCCAGTACTTC
J gene: TRBJ1-3; D gene: NA; V gene: TRBV9; CDR3 protein: CASSQPRGISGNTIYF; CDR3 DNA: TGTGCCAGCAGCCAACCCAGGGGAATCTCTGGAAACACCATATATTTT
J gene: TRBJ1-5; D gene: NA; V gene: TRBV19; CDR3 protein: CASSLQGRGNQPQHF; CDR3 DNA: TGTGCCAGTAGTTTACAGGGAAGAGGCAATCAGCCCCAGCATTTT
J gene: TRBJ2-1; D gene: NA; V gene: TRBV2; CDR3 protein: CASARSEQGSTEQFF; CDR3 DNA: TGTGCCAGCGCTAGGAGCGAGCAGGGCTCAACTGAGCAGTTCTTC